This T cell receptor beta chain originates from a study of HIV-infected patients and healthy controls. Overall study results and limits: Study cohorts differed slightly in age and sex, but this did not explain diversity differences.

All unsorted peripheral T cells were captured because whole blood was used without fractionation. Peripheral blood, 2.5 ml, was drawn for RNA extraction. cDNA was made from about 500 ng RNA using alpha and beta constant primers. Alpha and beta chain libraries were made separately by chain-specific third strand synthesis with multiplexing indices. TCRdb reprocessed the 5' RACE reads with MiXCR, giving one entry per CDR3 protein. The sample carries 10,000 to 12,000 distinct CDR3 sequences, 7% to 9% recorded once. This clonotype was picked up many times. As yet, its antigen is unknown. The clonotype comes from an adult in good health. The sequenced sample consisted of blood.

CDR3: CAISGDSRGGEQYF. DNA for the CDR3: TGTGCCATCAGTGGGGACTCCAGGGGCGGCGAGCAGTACTTC. The rearrangement links TRBV10-3 to TRBJ2-7, with D perhaps assigned TRBD1 or TRBD2 (6 bases each). Germline CDR1 ENHRY, CDR2 SYGVKD. V shed 4 bases and J shed 6 bases, with 16 bases lying between them. The CDR3 has 14 amino acids.